This T cell receptor (beta chain) came from a study of T cells in localized non-small cell lung cancer. Study-wide points: Uninvolved adjacent lung, not tumor, had the highest T cell clonality. A median of approximately 57 clones ranked among the top 100 in tumor appeared in adjacent lung.

As concerns this clone: The antigen remains unidentified.

Data came from immunoSEQ multiplex PCR; TCRdb stores just in-frame clones and leaves some out. The data show around 41,000 clones, roughly 90% seen once. CDR1 and CDR2 (germline): SNHLY, FYNNEI. The CDR3 runs to 14 residues. V lost 3 bases and J lost 0, with 6 bases in between. The rearrangement links TRBV2 to TRBJ1-5, with D hard to call. This sample comprised peripheral blood, obtained before any cancer treatment. This TCR was sampled from an older female donor with stage I squamous cell lung carcinoma. CDR3 sequence: CASSEGSSNQPQHF. The CDR3 DNA is TGTGCCAGCAGTGAGGGGAGTAGCAATCAGCCCCAGCATTTT.